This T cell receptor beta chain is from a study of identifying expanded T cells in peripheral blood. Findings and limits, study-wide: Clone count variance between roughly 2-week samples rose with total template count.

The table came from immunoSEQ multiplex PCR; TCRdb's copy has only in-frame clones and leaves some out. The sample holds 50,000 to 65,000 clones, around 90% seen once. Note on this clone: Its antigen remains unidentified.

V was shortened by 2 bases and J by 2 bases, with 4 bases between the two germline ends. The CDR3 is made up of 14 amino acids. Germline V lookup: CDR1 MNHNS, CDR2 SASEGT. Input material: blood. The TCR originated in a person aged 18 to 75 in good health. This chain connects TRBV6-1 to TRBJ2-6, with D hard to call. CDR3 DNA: TGTGCCAGCAGTGAACTGGCTGGGGCCAACGTCCTGACTTTC. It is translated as CASSELAGANVLTF.